This T cell receptor beta chain was recovered during a study of cytomegalovirus exposure and HLA in healthy donors. The study, taken as a whole, reports: In an earlier analysis, most TCR beta V segments were productive about 87% or about 30% of the time. When a later analysis compared HLA-associated TCR beta chains with equally common others, the HLA-associated chains turned out to be more clonally expanded and to have lower generation probabilities. In vitro data verified a few CMV-associated chains as specific for CMV antigens. Sequencing likely caused a cluster of highly shared sequence variants.

In its sample, this clone was seen a few times. Its cognate antigen is unknown. The PCR employed 60 Vbeta primers together with 13 Jbeta primers. Measured with immunoSEQ multiplex PCR; TCRdb has only the in-frame clones, and not every one. The sample consists of about 130,000 clones, 55% to 75% of them appearing once. The source material was PBMCs. The source is a human donor in good health.

CDR3 DNA sequence: TGTGCCAGCAGCCCCCCCCGGAGGGGTTGGAGCACAGATACGCAGTATTTT. Translating gives CASSPPRRGWSTDTQYF. The V call is TRBV12-1, the J call TRBJ2-3; TRBD2 is taken as the D call from the table, unchecked against the DNA. TRBV12-1 is flagged as a pseudogene. The CDR3 runs to 17 residues.